This passage covers 25 T cell receptor beta chains from one sample sequenced in a study of T cell changes during pregnancy in multiple sclerosis. Assay used: immunoSEQ multiplex PCR; TCRdb lists only in-frame clones, some missing. The data contain 70,000 to 80,000 clones, 85% to 95% of them singletons. This sample comprised peripheral blood, obtained in the first trimester of pregnancy. The receptors come from a female donor with multiple sclerosis, enrolled in a pregnancy study.

This rearrangement joins TRBV6-1 to TRBJ1-1; D is possibly TRBD1 (5 bases). Between the trimmed V and J ends, which lost 0 bases and 3 bases, there was a span of 17 bases. The germline gives CDR1 MNHNS, CDR2 SASEGT. This CDR3 has 17 amino acids. The CDR3 region has the DNA TGTGCCAGCAGTGAAGCGCTTCGACTGGGGCGGTACACTGAAGCTTTCTTT. It encodes CASSEALRLGRYTEAFF.

The chain recombines TRBV15 with TRBJ2-1; TRBD2 matches at 9 bases. The CDR3 spans 15 residues. The V and J ends lost 3 bases and 11 bases, in that order; junction bases with no gene match: 11. Looked up from germline, CDR1 is LNHNV and CDR2 is YYDKDF (reference sequence). CDR3 region: CATSRERGETMQQFF. CDR3 bases: TGTGCCACCAGCAGGGAGCGGGGGGAAACAATGCAGCAGTTCTTC.

Here the CDR3 DNA reads TGTGCCATTTCTAGCGGGGGACCTAGCACAGATACGCAGTATTTT. Its protein is CAISSGGPSTDTQYF. The chain links TRBV19 to TRBJ2-3, with 10 bases identical to TRBD2. The J segment lost 0 bases and the V segment lost 10 bases, leaving 7 bases of the junction unmatched. This CDR3 comprises 15 residues. Germline loops: CDR1 LNHDA, CDR2 SQIVND (reference sequence).

The chain recombines TRBV6-5 with TRBJ2-1, with D maybe TRBD1 (5 bases). CDR3 length: 14 amino acids. Germline V gene sequence: CDR1 MNHEY, CDR2 SVGAGI. Trimming stripped 6 bases from V and 5 bases from J, with 14 bases between. The CDR3 sequence: CASRKGQTNNEQFF. In DNA, the CDR3 is TGTGCCAGCAGAAAAGGACAAACAAACAATGAGCAGTTCTTC.

The V gene is TRBV12-5, the J gene TRBJ2-7, with 10 nucleotides matching TRBD1. Germline trimming cut 5 bases from V and 2 bases from J; bases unmatched to any gene: 3. Germline V lookup: CDR1 LGHNT, CDR2 FRNRAP. The CDR3 has 14 residues. In DNA, the CDR3 is TGTGCTAGTGGTCTCGGACAGGGGGCCTACGAGCAGTACTTC. This gives the protein CASGLGQGAYEQYF.

The chain couples TRBV6-4 to TRBJ2-3; D is uncertain. The V gene lost 5 bases and the J gene lost 3 bases, with 9 bases spanning the gap. The germline CDR1 and CDR2 sequences are MRHNA and SNTAGT. This CDR3 region has 13 residues. The CDR3 DNA reads as TGTGCCAGCAGTCCGGGTCGTACAGATACGCAGTATTTT. Translated, it gives CASSPGRTDTQYF.

The chain employs TRBV7-3 and TRBJ2-1, with D possibly matching TRBD2 (5 bases). The CDR3 loop spans 12 amino acids. Trimming stripped 3 bases from V and 8 bases from J, with 8 bases between. CDR1 is SGHTA and CDR2 is FQGTGA in the germline V gene. CDR3 coding DNA: TGTGCCAGCAGCTTGGATAGCGATGAGCAGTTCTTC. Protein: CASSLDSDEQFF.

This clone was counted once. This chain links TRBV7-9 with TRBJ2-7; TRBD1 agrees at 8 bases. Trimming removed 5 bases from V and 0 bases from J; junction bases left unmatched: 6. Germline CDR1 is SEHNR and CDR2 is FQNEAQ (reference sequence). CDR3 size: 15 residues. In nucleotides, the CDR3 is TGTGCCAGCAGCGGACAGGGTTTAAGCTCCTACGAGCAGTACTTC. Its protein product is CASSGQGLSSYEQYF.

In its sample, this clone was seen once. The V call is TRBV27, the J call TRBJ2-7; tentative D call: TRBD1 (7 bases). Trimming removed 2 bases from V and 0 bases from J, with 14 bases in between. Looked up from germline, CDR1 is MNHEY and CDR2 is SMNVEV (reference sequence). The CDR3 has 16 amino acids. The CDR3 sequence: CASSLRAGQHSYEQYF. CDR3 DNA: TGTGCCAGCAGTTTAAGGGCGGGACAGCACTCCTACGAGCAGTACTTC.

The V and J genes are TRBV29-1 and TRBJ2-2; TRBD2 matches 7 bases. CDR1 is SQVTM, CDR2 ANQGSEA, per germline. J lost 7 bases, V lost 5 bases, and 1 base had no gene match. There are 11 residues in the CDR3. The CDR3 is CSVPGGGELFF. The CDR3 nucleotides read TGCAGCGTTCCGGGGGGCGGGGAGCTGTTTTTT.

This clone was observed a handful of times. The V gene is TRBV27, the J gene TRBJ2-2; 16 nucleotides align to TRBD2. The V gene's germline CDR1 is MNHEY and CDR2 SMNVEV (reference sequence). There are 20 residues in the CDR3. V lost 4 bases to trimming and J lost 4 bases; unmatched junction nucleotides: 12. CDR3 sequence: CASSSTSGTSGRAFTGELFF. In DNA form, the CDR3 reads TGTGCCAGCAGTTCAACTTCCGGGACTAGCGGGAGGGCCTTCACCGGGGAGCTGTTTTTT.

The chain carries TRBV6-1 and TRBJ2-1; 12 bases are a match to TRBD2. CDR3 length: 16 amino acids. Germline loops: CDR1 MNHNS, CDR2 SASEGT. The ends lost 3 bases at V and 3 bases at J; junction bases unmatched: 3. DNA for the CDR3: TGTGCCAGCAGTGACCCGACTAGCGGGAGCTACAATGAGCAGTTCTTC. Amino acid sequence: CASSDPTSGSYNEQFF.

The chain recombines TRBV30 with TRBJ1-2; 7 bases match TRBD1. Losses at the gene ends were 4 bases for V and 4 bases for J; bases not matched to a gene: 9. Germline CDR1 GTSNPN, CDR2 SVGIG (reference sequence). The CDR3 has 14 amino acids. The CDR3 sequence: CAWTAGGGLYGYTF. DNA for the CDR3: TGTGCCTGGACCGCAGGGGGAGGCCTCTATGGCTACACCTTC.

The chain uses TRBV2 and TRBJ2-7; weak D call: TRBD1 (7 bases). Between the trimmed V and J ends, which lost 5 bases and 0 bases, there was a span of 26 bases. The CDR3 consists of 19 residues. Germline V gives CDR1 SNHLY, CDR2 FYNNEI. CDR3 sequence (DNA): TGTGCCAGCAGTACTAGTATTGGGACAGCGGGCTCCAGCTCCTACGAGCAGTACTTC. Protein sequence: CASSTSIGTAGSSSYEQYF.

This clone has just one count. The chain uses TRBV7-9 and TRBJ2-1; 8 bases agree with TRBD2. The CDR3 contains 16 residues. Trimming at V came to 3 bases and at J to 6 bases, leaving 10 bases not matched to a gene. From germline, CDR1 is SEHNR and CDR2 FQNEAQ (reference sequence). In DNA, the CDR3 is TGTGCCAGCAGCTTTAGCGGGAAGGGTGGGAGCAATGAGCAGTTCTTC. Amino acid sequence: CASSFSGKGGSNEQFF.

V and J are TRBV9 and TRBJ1-1, with a weak D call TRBD1 (6 bases). CDR3 length: 13 amino acids. The V end was cut by 5 bases, the J end by 5 bases, with 13 bases between. Germline V gives CDR1 SGDLS, CDR2 YYNGEE. This CDR3 is CASSAGEGTEAFF. The CDR3 DNA reads TGTGCCAGCAGTGCAGGGGAGGGAACTGAAGCTTTCTTT.

The rearrangement uses TRBV18 and TRBJ2-6; TRBD2 is a possible D gene (5 bases). V was pared by 3 bases and J by 0 bases, with 9 bases between. CDR3 length: 16 residues. Germline CDR1 and CDR2: KGHSH and LQKENI. DNA of the CDR3: TGTGCCAGCTCACCGGACGGGAACTCTGGGGCCAACGTCCTGACTTTC. It specifies CASSPDGNSGANVLTF.

This chain connects TRBV2 to TRBJ2-1; no clear D gene. The ends were cut back, 6 bases at V and 4 bases at J, with 10 bases in the middle. The CDR3 extends over 13 amino acids. The germline CDR1 and CDR2 sequences are SNHLY and FYNNEI. CDR3 region: CASSYSLYNEQFF. The CDR3 nucleotides read TGTGCCAGCAGCTACAGTCTATACAATGAGCAGTTCTTC.

The genes are TRBV6-5 and TRBJ1-1, with 7 positions matching TRBD1. CDR1 and CDR2 (germline): MNHEY, SVGAGI. This CDR3 has 15 amino acids. The V gene end was trimmed by 5 bases and the J gene end by 5 bases; junction bases not matched to a gene: 11. CDR3 amino acids: CASSPQGGRTTEAFF. In DNA form, the CDR3 reads TGTGCCAGCAGTCCGCAGGGGGGTCGGACTACTGAAGCTTTCTTT.

The chain is built from TRBV19 and TRBJ2-1; 7 positions agree with TRBD2. Unmatched junction bases numbered 5, after V lost 3 bases and J lost 9 bases. The CDR3 loop spans 13 amino acids. CDR1 and CDR2 (germline): LNHDA, SQIVND (reference sequence). CDR3 region: CASSIIREGEQFF. In nucleotides, the CDR3 is TGTGCCAGTAGTATTATCAGGGAGGGTGAGCAGTTCTTC.

The J gene is TRBJ1-2, the V gene TRBV5-1; 7 positions agree with TRBD1. The length of the CDR3 is 13 residues. V was clipped by 2 bases and J by 3 bases; unmatched bases: 1. From germline, CDR1 is SGHRS and CDR2 YFSETQ. The DNA of the CDR3 is TGCGCCAGCAGCTTAGACAGGGACTATGGCTACACCTTC. Translating it yields CASSLDRDYGYTF.

The rearrangement links TRBV5-1 to TRBJ2-7; 13 bases are shared with TRBD2. The germline V gene has CDR1 SGHRS and CDR2 YFSETQ. CDR3 size: 15 residues. After removal of 4 bases from V and 7 bases from J, the junction contained 8 bases not matched to a gene. This CDR3 reads CASSPGLAGDKEQYF. CDR3 nucleotides: TGCGCCAGCAGCCCAGGACTAGCGGGAGATAAAGAGCAGTACTTC. Supplemented by reference TRBV5-1 and TRBJ2-7, the full variable domain reads KAGVTQTPRYLIKTRGQQVTLSCSPISGHRSVSWYQQTPGQGLQFLFEYFSETQRNKGNFPGRFSGRQFSNSRSEMNVSTLELGDSALYLCASSPGLAGDKEQYFGPGTRLTVT.

This chain connects TRBV21-1 to TRBJ2-7; the table's D call, TRBD1, was not checked against the DNA. TRBV21-1 is noted as a pseudogene. The CDR3 has 18 amino acids. The CDR3 region has the DNA TGTGCCAGCAGCTACTACCGGGACAGGAAAATTCGCGCCTACGAGCAGTACTTC. The encoded protein is CASSYYRDRKIRAYEQYF.

V gene TRBV7-2 combines with J gene TRBJ2-7; TRBD2 might be the D (5 bases). Germline V gives CDR1 SGHTA, CDR2 FQGNSA. This CDR3 has 15 residues. V lost 6 bases to trimming and J lost 3 bases, with 18 bases between them. The CDR3 bases are TGTGCCAGCAGTGGCGACTACGAGACCTTCTACGAGCAGTACTTC. Translating it yields CASSGDYETFYEQYF.

The chain combines TRBV4-1 with TRBJ1-4; 7 bases line up with TRBD1. With V trimmed by 3 bases and J by 14 bases, 15 bases remained unmatched. Germline values: CDR1 MGHRA, CDR2 YSYEKL. The CDR3 consists of 15 residues. The CDR3 region is CASSHPGQYTKGLFF. As DNA, the CDR3 is TGCGCCAGCAGCCACCCGGGACAGTATACTAAGGGGCTGTTTTTT.